Following are 24 T cell receptor beta chains from one sample sequenced in a study of tumor-infiltrating lymphocytes in oesophageal squamous cell carcinoma. TCRdb itself ran the PCR reads through MiXCR, one entry per CDR3 protein. The sample has thousands of distinct CDR3 sequences, around 16% seen once. Sequencing input: blood. These receptor sequences come from a male donor with esophageal squamous cell carcinoma.

Relative to its sample, this clonotype is medium-sized. This rearrangement joins TRBV7-3 to TRBJ2-7; 9 positions match TRBD1. The CDR3 has 19 amino acids. Trimming cost V 3 bases and J 2 bases; bases outside gene matches: 17. Germline CDR1 reads SGHTA; CDR2 reads FQGTGA. The CDR3 DNA reads TGTGCCAGCAGCTTCTCCCCGGGACAGGGAAGGGCCTCACCCTACGAGCAGTACTTC. This encodes CASSFSPGQGRASPYEQYF.

As concerns this clonotype: A read error may be the cause here, since a much bigger clone is one base away. The V and J genes are TRBV2 and TRBJ2-4, with 10 bases lining up with TRBD2. The tail of the sequence fits TRBJ2-7 better, so the J call may be wrong. CDR3 length equals 15 residues. CDR1 and CDR2 from the germline V gene are SNHLY and FYNNEI. The CDR3 is CASRFGTSESYEQYF. CDR3 nucleotide sequence: TGTGCCAGCAGATTCGGGACTAGCGAATCCTACGAGCAGTACTTC.

In its sample, this clonotype was seen many times. V and J are TRBV2 and TRBJ2-1; D is unresolved. Trimming shortened V by 4 bases and J by 9 bases, and 16 bases separated the two germline ends. The CDR3 is 14 residues long. Germline-derived CDR1 and CDR2 are SNHLY and FYNNEI. CDR3: CASSVQPPQSEQFF. DNA of the CDR3: TGTGCCAGCAGTGTTCAGCCCCCCCAGAGTGAGCAGTTCTTC.

This clonotype is medium-sized by share. The genes are TRBV10-2 and TRBJ1-1, with a possible D match to TRBD1 (5 bases). V lost 6 bases and J 5 bases, leaving 13 bases between the germline ends. CDR3 length equals 13 residues. The V gene's germline CDR1 is WSHSY and CDR2 SAAADI. The CDR3 spells CASRQQAGTEAFF. DNA for the CDR3: TGCGCCAGCAGGCAACAGGCGGGGACTGAAGCTTTCTTT.

This clonotype showed up many times. The chain links TRBV6-1 to TRBJ2-2, with 8 positions matching TRBD2. The CDR3 sequence is 16 residues long. The V segment lost 6 bases and the J segment 4 bases; nucleotides outside the gene matches: 10. Germline V gives CDR1 MNHNS, CDR2 SASEGT. The CDR3 is CASRSPGGLGTGELFF. The DNA of the CDR3 is TGTGCCAGCAGATCACCGGGGGGGCTAGGCACCGGGGAGCTGTTTTTT.

This clonotype showed up many times. V usage is TRBV5-4 and J usage is TRBJ2-2, with a tentative D call TRBD2 (6 bases). The CDR3 totals 14 residues. The V gene lost 2 bases and the J gene lost 2 bases, with 7 bases spanning the gap. Germline CDR1 reads SGHNT; CDR2 reads YYREEE (reference sequence). This CDR3 is CASSFGGNTGELFF. In DNA, the CDR3 is TGTGCCAGCAGCTTCGGGGGAAACACCGGGGAGCTGTTTTTT.

The chain links TRBV20-1 to TRBJ2-7; TRBD2 matches at 16 bases. The J call may be in error: the DNA end matches TRBJ2-1 better. There are 14 residues in the CDR3. Germline-derived CDR1 and CDR2 are DFQATT and SNEGSKA (reference sequence). CDR3 sequence (DNA): TGCAGTGCTAGGGGGACTAGCGGGGGGGCGCGGCAGTTCTTC. Encoded protein: CSARGTSGGARQFF.

This clonotype has a handful of counts. The V gene is TRBV18, the J gene TRBJ1-2; D is ambiguous. The CDR3 sequence is 11 residues long. Germline V gene lookup returns CDR1 KGHSH and CDR2 LQKENI. Trimming cost V 2 bases and J 8 bases, with 6 bases left between them. The DNA for the CDR3 is TGTGCCAGCTCACCAGGGATGGGCTACACCTTC. Translated, it gives CASSPGMGYTF. Full variable domain (outside the CDR3, taken from reference TRBV18 and TRBJ1-2): NAGVMQNPRHLVRRRGQEARLRCSPMKGHSHVYWYRQLPEEGLKFMVYLQKENIIDESGMPKERFSAEFPKEGPSILRIQQVVRGDSAAYFCASSPGMGYTFGSGTRLTVV.

This clonotype appeared many times. This may come from a read error, since a much larger clone is one base off. The chain combines TRBV6-1 with TRBJ2-5; 10 nucleotides align to TRBD2. This CDR3 has 15 residues. CDR1 is MNHNS and CDR2 is SASEGT in the germline V gene. V lost 5 bases, J lost 11 bases, and 14 bases stayed unmatched. The CDR3 sequence: CASSPLSGGMNEQYF. The CDR3, as DNA: TGTGCCAGCAGTCCACTTAGCGGGGGGATGAATGAGCAGTACTTC.

This clonotype was seen ten or more times. V usage is TRBV2 and J usage is TRBJ2-1; D tentatively reads TRBD1 or TRBD2 (5 bases each). There are 15 residues in the CDR3. V lost 5 bases, J lost 4 bases, and 15 bases lay in between. The germline gives CDR1 SNHLY, CDR2 FYNNEI. The CDR3 is CASSPDRDAYNEQFF. CDR3 DNA sequence: TGTGCCAGCAGTCCAGACCGGGACGCATACAATGAGCAGTTCTTC.

This clonotype has at least ten counts. The chain is built from TRBV6-1 and TRBJ1-1; weak D call: TRBD1 (6 bases). V gave up 5 bases and J gave up 5 bases, with 12 bases separating them. CDR1 and CDR2 (germline): MNHNS, SASEGT. The CDR3 extends over 13 amino acids. Here the CDR3 DNA reads TGTGCCAGCAGTAGGGAGGGGGGAACTGAAGCTTTCTTT. Amino acid sequence: CASSREGGTEAFF.

This clonotype has ten or more counts. This chain connects TRBV11-3 to TRBJ2-7; possibly TRBD1 for D (6 bases). V lost 5 bases to trimming and J lost 4 bases, with 18 bases between them. The CDR3 loop spans 15 amino acids. Looked up from germline, CDR1 is SGHNT and CDR2 is YENEEA. CDR3: CASSPNRVIGYEQYF. Written as DNA, the CDR3 is TGTGCCAGCAGCCCCAACAGGGTAATAGGGTACGAGCAGTACTTC.

The gene calls are TRBV29-1 and TRBJ2-1; TRBD1 aligns across 7 bases. The J call is uncertain, as TRBJ2-5 better fits the DNA end. Germline CDR1 SQVTM, CDR2 ANQGSEA. The CDR3 length is 12 residues. The chain's CDR3 is CSGGQQKETQYF. CDR3 DNA sequence: TGCAGCGGGGGACAGCAGAAAGAGACCCAGTACTTC.

This clonotype was recorded many times. A much more abundant neighbour one base away suggests this may be a read error. This rearrangement joins TRBV5-8 to TRBJ2-1; possible D gene TRBD1, 5 bases. The J call is doubtful: the DNA matches TRBJ2-7 better. The germline V gene has CDR1 SGHTS and CDR2 YDEGEE. CDR3 length equals 17 residues. The CDR3 region is CASSFYTTGSYYNEQYF. The CDR3, as DNA: TGTGCCAGCAGCTTCTACACCACAGGTTCGTACTACAATGAGCAGTACTTC.

This clonotype has more than one count but fewer than ten. The CDR3 ends on some other residue instead of the conserved phenylalanine or tryptophan, so this is likely a read error. It is unclear where the CDR3 begins or ends on the DNA, so no DNA is shown, and the CDR3 is as TCRdb lists it. V gene TRBV7-9 combines with J gene TRBJ2-7; the table's D call TRBD2 went unverified against the DNA. CDR1 and CDR2 from the germline V gene are SEHNR and FQNEAQ (reference sequence). The CDR3 extends over 15 residues, inclusive of both ends. The chain's CDR3 is CASSLTETYGYTFGS.

This clonotype was recorded at least ten times. The chain has TRBV24-1 and TRBJ2-2; a possible D gene is TRBD1 (5 bases). Trimming stripped 10 bases from V and 4 bases from J, with 12 bases between. The CDR3 has 13 amino acids. Germline CDR1 is KGHDR and CDR2 is SFDVKD. The CDR3 bases are TGTGCCACTAGGGGCAAACTCACCGGGGAGCTGTTTTTT. Amino acid sequence: CATRGKLTGELFF.

The chain has TRBV10-3 and TRBJ1-6, with D possibly matching TRBD1 (5 bases). CDR3 length: 16 residues. V lost 2 bases and J 10 bases, leaving 18 bases between the germline ends. Per germline, CDR1 ENHRY and CDR2 SYGVKD. CDR3 coding DNA: TGTGCCATCAGTGAGCCTCCGGGACTTTCGGGGTCACCCCTCCACTTT. Protein sequence: CAISEPPGLSGSPLHF.

For this clonotype: As the CDR3 is not closed by the conserved phenylalanine or tryptophan, this likely results from a read error. It is unclear where the CDR3 begins or ends on the DNA, so no DNA is shown, and the CDR3 is as TCRdb lists it. The chain joins TRBV7-2 to TRBJ2-7; the table's D call, TRBD1, was not checked against the DNA. From germline, CDR1 is SGHTA and CDR2 FQGNSA. With termini counted, the CDR3 has 15 amino acids. CDR3 protein: CASGQGRRIGYTFGS.

On this clonotype: The limits of the CDR3 on the DNA are not certain, so only TCRdb's listed CDR3 is given. The chain joins TRBV10-3 to TRBJ1-4; TRBD1, the table's D call, was not compared with the DNA. Germline values: CDR1 ENHRY, CDR2 SYGVKD. The CDR3 comprises 14 residues, both ends counted. This chain's CDR3 is CAISEDREMKNCFF.

In its sample, this clonotype was seen many times. This sequence may be a read error, since a much larger clone differs from it by one base. CDR3 in amino acids: CASSERGRANYNEQYF. CDR3 DNA sequence: TGCGCCAGCAGTGAGAGGGGCAGGGCAAATTACAATGAGCAGTACTTC. This sequence joins TRBV10-2 and TRBJ2-5, with a tentative D call TRBD1 (5 bases). V shed 2 bases and J shed 11 bases, with 24 bases lying between them. The CDR3 covers 16 residues. Germline V lookup: CDR1 WSHSY, CDR2 SAAADI.

In its sample, this clonotype ranks as medium-sized. CDR3 loop: CASSLRTGSLDIQYF. The DNA of the CDR3 is TGTGCCAGCAGTCTTCGGACAGGGAGTTTGGACATTCAGTACTTC. The V call is TRBV12-3 or TRBV12-4, the J call TRBJ2-4, with 8 positions matching TRBD1. CDR3 length: 15 amino acids. V was pared by 5 bases and J by 8 bases, with 11 bases of the junction left unmatched.

By its share, this clonotype is medium-sized. The CDR3 here is CASSLKEGMNTEAFF. The DNA for the CDR3 is TGTGCCAGCAGCTTAAAGGAGGGGATGAACACTGAAGCTTTCTTT. The chain carries TRBV7-6 and TRBJ1-1, with TRBD1 as a possible D gene (5 bases). Germline CDR1 is SGHVS and CDR2 is FNYEAQ. The CDR3 runs 15 residues. V was shortened by 2 bases and J by 0 bases, with 10 bases between the two germline ends.

This clonotype was observed once. A read error may explain this, as a much larger clone is one base away. The rearrangement joins TRBV3-1 to TRBJ2-3, with D hard to call. CDR1 is LGHDT, CDR2 YNNKEL, per germline (reference sequence). There are 13 residues in the CDR3. The CDR3 DNA reads TGTGCCACCAGCTACAGTATCACAGATACGCAGTATTTT. Its protein product is CATSYSITDTQYF.

This clonotype is medium-sized by share. The chain uses TRBV6-1 and TRBJ2-1; 10 bases agree with TRBD2. CDR1 and CDR2 (germline): MNHNS, SASEGT. The trim removed 5 bases at V and 9 bases at J, leaving 7 bases unmatched. The CDR3 extends over 14 amino acids. CDR3 region: CASSQGLAQSEQFF. The DNA for the CDR3 is TGTGCCAGCAGTCAGGGACTAGCGCAGTCTGAGCAGTTCTTC.